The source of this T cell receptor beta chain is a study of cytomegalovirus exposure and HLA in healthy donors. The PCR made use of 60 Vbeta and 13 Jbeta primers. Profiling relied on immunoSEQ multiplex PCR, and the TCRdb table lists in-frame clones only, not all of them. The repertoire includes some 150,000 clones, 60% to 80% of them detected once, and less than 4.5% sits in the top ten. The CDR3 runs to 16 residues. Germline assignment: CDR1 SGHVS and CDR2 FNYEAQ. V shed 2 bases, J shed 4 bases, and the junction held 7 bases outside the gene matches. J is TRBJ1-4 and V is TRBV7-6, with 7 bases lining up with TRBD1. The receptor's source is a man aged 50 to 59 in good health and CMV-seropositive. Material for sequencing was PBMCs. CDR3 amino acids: CASSLQAQGINEKLFF. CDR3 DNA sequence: TGTGCCAGCAGCTTACAGGCACAGGGGATTAATGAAAAACTGTTTTTT.